A selection of T cell receptor beta chains follows, all from one sample in a study of OX40 agonist ivuxolimab in advanced cancers. The repertoire was sequenced with immunoSEQ multiplex PCR; TCRdb's copy has only in-frame clones and lacks some. The table has approximately 46,000 clones, roughly 86% seen once. The material was CD4+ or CD8+ T cells sorted from blood, obtained in a trial of the OX40 agonist ivuxolimab. These receptors came from an adult with an advanced solid tumor such as melanoma, head and neck, liver or kidney cancer. The CDR3 runs from the conserved cysteine through the conserved F or W. Each record gives: D gene, J gene, clone size, V gene, CDR3 length, CDR3 protein, CDR3 DNA. The D gene is left open where the match is weak. Only part of the rows carry a size: once, few, many, or a class if the clone is expanded.

.	TRBJ1-1	.	TRBV4-2	12	CASSLSGLEAFF	TGTGCCAGCAGCTTGTCTGGGCTTGAAGCTTTCTTT
.	TRBJ1-1	.	TRBV15	11	CATSAGTEAFF	TGTGCCACCAGCGCCGGCACTGAAGCTTTCTTT
.	TRBJ2-1	.	TRBV4-1	13	CASSLLRGHEQFF	TGCGCCAGCAGCCTCCTTAGGGGCCATGAGCAGTTCTTC
.	TRBJ2-5	.	TRBV28	14	CASRVQGTQETQYF	TGTGCCAGCAGGGTACAGGGCACTCAAGAGACCCAGTACTTC
.	TRBJ1-3	.	TRBV5-1	16	CASSTRVYSSGNTIYF	TGCGCCAGCAGCACCAGGGTGTACTCCTCTGGAAACACCATATATTTT
.	TRBJ2-5	.	TRBV11-2	12	CASSLGLETQYF	TGTGCCAGCAGCTTAGGGTTGGAGACCCAGTACTTC
TRBD2	TRBJ2-2	.	TRBV29-1	13	CSGGGTYTGELFF	TGCAGCGGGGGGGGGACGTACACCGGGGAGCTGTTTTTT
.	TRBJ1-2	.	TRBV18	12	CASSPGVFDYTF	TGTGCCAGCTCACCAGGGGTGTTTGACTACACCTTC
TRBD2	TRBJ2-5	.	TRBV4-3	14	CASSLGGSGETQYF	TGCGCCAGCAGCCTGGGGGGGTCGGGAGAGACCCAGTACTTC
.	TRBJ2-1	.	TRBV7-2	15	CASSLTGSSYNEQFF	TGTGCCAGCAGCTTGACGGGTAGCTCCTACAATGAGCAGTTCTTC
.	TRBJ2-1	.	TRBV6-6	13	CASTVSEGGEQFF	TGTGCCAGCACTGTTTCGGAAGGGGGTGAGCAGTTCTTC
TRBD1	TRBJ2-1	.	TRBV6-1	15	CASDERTGIYNEQFF	TGTGCCAGCGACGAAAGGACAGGGATCTACAATGAGCAGTTCTTC
.	TRBJ1-2	.	TRBV7-2	14	CASSLLAGQEGYTF	TGTGCCAGCAGCTTATTAGCAGGGCAAGAAGGCTACACCTTC
.	TRBJ2-5	.	TRBV7-9	15	CASSPSFDPQETQYF	TGTGCCAGCAGCCCGTCGTTTGATCCACAAGAGACCCAGTACTTC
.	TRBJ1-5	.	TRBV7-2	13	CASSEGPDQPQHF	TGTGCCAGCAGTGAAGGGCCCGATCAGCCCCAGCATTTT
TRBD1	TRBJ2-3	.	TRBV29-1	11	CSFQGADTQYF	TGCAGCTTCCAGGGGGCTGATACGCAGTATTTT
TRBD2	TRBJ2-3	.	TRBV6-5	16	CASSYSTAGERNTQYF	TGTGCCAGCAGTTACTCGACGGCGGGGGAGAGAAATACGCAGTATTTT
.	TRBJ2-3	.	TRBV4-3	16	CASSQDPRGMTDTQYF	TGCGCCAGCAGCCAAGATCCCAGGGGTATGACAGATACGCAGTATTTT
TRBD2	TRBJ2-1	.	TRBV19	16	CASSQTSGGPYNEQFF	TGTGCCAGTAGTCAGACTAGCGGGGGACCATACAATGAGCAGTTCTTC
TRBD1	TRBJ1-2	.	TRBV7-2	16	CASSLGIQGPNYGYTF	TGTGCCAGCAGCTTAGGGATACAGGGGCCTAACTATGGCTACACCTTC
.	TRBJ1-2	.	TRBV28	13	CASSLSEGYGYTF	TGTGCCAGCAGTTTATCCGAAGGCTATGGCTACACCTTC
.	TRBJ2-7	few	TRBV9	15	CASSPTGRSSYEQYF	TGTGCCAGCAGCCCGACAGGACGGAGCTCCTACGAGCAGTACTTC
.	TRBJ2-5	.	TRBV5-6	15	CASSSPGTPVETQYF	TGTGCCAGCAGCTCCCCCGGGACCCCTGTCGAGACCCAGTACTTC
.	TRBJ1-1	.	TRBV11-1	15	CASSLAPDMNTEAFF	TGTGCCAGCAGCTTAGCGCCAGACATGAACACTGAAGCTTTCTTT